These 26 T cell receptor beta chains were all obtained from the same sample, sequenced in a study of cytomegalovirus exposure and HLA in healthy donors. 13 Jbeta primers and 60 Vbeta primers were used for the PCR. This table comes from immunoSEQ multiplex PCR, and its TCRdb copy is limited to in-frame clones, with some not included. The sample lists about 160,000 clones, roughly four fifths occurring once. Sequencing used PBMCs. The source of these receptors is a man between 60 and 70 years old in good health and CMV-seronegative.

The chain links TRBV7-2 to TRBJ2-5; TRBD2 matches at 9 bases. Germline V lookup: CDR1 SGHTA, CDR2 FQGNSA. The ends lost 3 bases at V and 2 bases at J; junction bases unmatched: 4. There are 15 residues in the CDR3. The CDR3 nucleotides are TGTGCCAGCAGCTTCTCTAGCGGGATGCAAGAGACCCAGTACTTC. This encodes CASSFSSGMQETQYF. Using reference TRBV7-2 and TRBJ2-5 for the parts outside the CDR3, the full variable domain is GAGVSQSPSNKVTEKGKDVELRCDPISGHTALYWYRQSLGQGLEFLIYFQGNSAPDKSGLPSDRFSAERTGGSVSTLTIQRTQQEDSAVYLCASSFSSGMQETQYFGPGTRLLVL.

The chain has TRBV6-6 and TRBJ1-5, with 8 bases identical to TRBD1. The trim removed 5 bases at V and 1 base at J, leaving 7 bases unmatched. The V gene's germline CDR1 is MNHNY and CDR2 SVGAGI (reference sequence). The CDR3 loop spans 16 amino acids. Written as DNA, the CDR3 is TGTGCCAGCAGTGCCCCAGGGGGCGGGAGCAATCAGCCCCAGCATTTT. This gives the protein CASSAPGGGSNQPQHF.

This clone was observed once. The CDR3 nucleotides read TGTGCCAGCAGTTACGGTAGCGGCACTAGCACAGATACGCAGTATTTT. Its protein product is CASSYGSGTSTDTQYF. The chain couples TRBV6-6 to TRBJ2-3, with D tentatively TRBD2 (6 bases). The CDR3 totals 16 residues. CDR1 and CDR2 (germline): MNHNY, SVGAGI (reference sequence). V was clipped by 2 bases and J by 0 bases, with 12 bases between them.

This clone came up once. The J gene is TRBJ2-7, the V gene TRBV29-1, with 8 nucleotides matching TRBD2. The CDR3 sequence is 12 residues long. The germline CDR1 and CDR2 sequences are SQVTM and ANQGSEA. V gave up 6 bases and J gave up 2 bases; unmatched junction bases: 3. The CDR3: CSVRLAPYEQYF. Here the CDR3 DNA reads TGCAGCGTCCGACTAGCGCCCTACGAGCAGTACTTC.

V and J are TRBV7-2 and TRBJ2-3, with 7 bases aligning to TRBD2. Germline V CDR1 and CDR2: SGHTA, FQGNSA. CDR3 length equals 15 residues. J lost 6 bases, V lost 11 bases, and 17 bases had no gene match. CDR3 region: CAGARTSGVPDTQYF. CDR3 nucleotides: TGTGCCGGGGCTCGGACTAGTGGGGTTCCGGATACGCAGTATTTT.

The sample holds a few counts of this clone. The V and J genes are TRBV5-1 and TRBJ2-1, with D perhaps TRBD1 (5 bases). CDR1 and CDR2 (germline): SGHRS, YFSETQ. Trimming removed 0 bases from V and 7 bases from J, with 14 bases in between. The CDR3 length is 15 residues. CDR3 in amino acids: CASSLVAGYENEQFF. CDR3 bases: TGCGCCAGCAGCTTGGTCGCAGGGTATGAGAATGAGCAGTTCTTC. The whole variable domain, filled in from reference TRBV5-1 and TRBJ2-1, reads KAGVTQTPRYLIKTRGQQVTLSCSPISGHRSVSWYQQTPGQGLQFLFEYFSETQRNKGNFPGRFSGRQFSNSRSEMNVSTLELGDSALYLCASSLVAGYENEQFFGPGTRLTVL.

V usage is TRBV7-9 and J usage is TRBJ2-1; 7 bases agree with TRBD2. The CDR3 is 14 amino acids. Trimming at V came to 4 bases and at J to 8 bases, leaving 8 bases not matched to a gene. Germline V CDR1 and CDR2: SEHNR, FQNEAQ (reference sequence). The CDR3 nucleotides read TGTGCCAGCAGCTCCAGACTAGCCCTCGATGAGCAGTTCTTC. This gives the protein CASSSRLALDEQFF.

This clone occurred once. The J gene is TRBJ2-3, the V gene TRBV2; 9 bases agree with TRBD2. The junction had 9 bases not matched to a gene; V was cut back by 7 bases and J by 7 bases. Germline V gene sequence: CDR1 SNHLY, CDR2 FYNNEI. There are 14 residues in the CDR3. This chain's CDR3 is CASKTSGSSYTQYF. Written as DNA, the CDR3 is TGTGCCAGCAAAACTAGCGGGTCCTCATATACGCAGTATTTT.

This clone was recorded a few times. This CDR3 is also generated by other DNA sequences in the sample. This sequence joins TRBV2 and TRBJ2-5, with 9 bases that match TRBD1. Germline loops: CDR1 SNHLY, CDR2 FYNNEI. This CDR3 has 13 amino acids. V trimming: 6 bases; J trimming: 5 bases; junction bases outside the gene matches: 4. The CDR3 reads CASSPGQGETQYF. CDR3 nucleotide sequence: TGTGCCAGCAGCCCCGGACAGGGGGAGACCCAGTACTTC.

This chain links TRBV5-1 with TRBJ1-1; a possible D gene is TRBD1 (5 bases). Trimming took 3 bases from V and 3 from J, leaving 15 bases between them. Germline V gives CDR1 SGHRS, CDR2 YFSETQ. There are 15 residues in the CDR3. The CDR3, as DNA: TGCGCCAGCAGCTGGGAAGGGGAGGTCCACACTGAAGCTTTCTTT. Its translation: CASSWEGEVHTEAFF.

This clone was seen a few times. This chain connects TRBV28 to TRBJ2-7, with D possibly TRBD1 on 6 matching bases. The CDR3 contains 15 residues. Germline CDR1 and CDR2: MDHEN and SYDVKM. With 1 base removed from V and 3 bases from J, the gap between germline ends came to 13 bases. The CDR3: CASSLFGQGIYEQYF. CDR3 bases: TGTGCCAGCAGTTTATTCGGCCAGGGGATCTACGAGCAGTACTTC.

A remark on this clone: The same CDR3 can be traced to other DNA sequences in this sample. The gene calls are TRBV28 and TRBJ1-4; D not resolved. Germline lookup yields CDR1 MDHEN and CDR2 SYDVKM. The CDR3 runs 15 residues. V lost 5 bases and J 0 bases, leaving 10 bases between the germline ends. CDR3 amino acids: CASSLGIATNEKLFF. For the CDR3, the DNA is TGTGCCAGCAGTCTCGGGATCGCAACTAATGAAAAACTGTTTTTT.

The chain joins TRBV7-2 to TRBJ2-1; 11 nucleotides match TRBD2. J was trimmed by 8 bases and V by 5 bases; bases with no gene match: 11. CDR1 and CDR2 (germline): SGHTA, FQGNSA. The CDR3 spans 16 residues. DNA for the CDR3: TGTGCCAGCAGCCAGATACTAGCGGGGGCCGGCGATGAGCAGTTCTTC. It specifies CASSQILAGAGDEQFF.

This chain connects TRBV30 to TRBJ2-1; TRBD2 matches at 9 bases. CDR1 and CDR2 from the germline V gene are GTSNPN and SVGIG (reference sequence). After removal of 0 bases from V and 0 bases from J, the junction contained 6 bases not matched to a gene. The length of the CDR3 is 17 residues. CDR3 DNA sequence: TGTGCCTGGAGTGTAATCCGTAGCGGGAGCTCCTACAATGAGCAGTTCTTC. This translates into CAWSVIRSGSSYNEQFF.

The V gene is TRBV6-4, the J gene TRBJ2-2; 8 nucleotides align to TRBD2. J gave up 3 bases and V 3 bases, and 0 bases lay outside the gene matches. CDR1 and CDR2 from the germline V gene are MRHNA and SNTAGT. The length of the CDR3 is 14 residues. This CDR3 reads CASSEAGDTGELFF. CDR3 sequence (DNA): TGTGCCAGCAGTGAAGCGGGGGACACCGGGGAGCTGTTTTTT.

The chain links TRBV28 to TRBJ2-7; 8 bases are a match to TRBD1. Trimming cost V 10 bases and J 4 bases; bases outside gene matches: 9. CDR3 length: 13 amino acids. The germline gives CDR1 MDHEN, CDR2 SYDVKM. The CDR3 coding sequence is TGTGCCACCACGGACAGGGTGAGGTACGAGCAGTACTTC. Amino acids: CATTDRVRYEQYF.

CDR3: CASSPKNEGHTYEQYF. The CDR3 DNA reads as TGCGCCAGCAGCCCTAAGAACGAGGGACATACCTACGAGCAGTACTTC. J is TRBJ2-7 and V is TRBV4-3; a weak D match, TRBD1 (6 bases). The V gene lost 4 bases and the J gene lost 2 bases, with 18 bases spanning the gap. This CDR3 is 16 amino acids long. From germline, CDR1 is LGHNA and CDR2 YSLEER.

The rearrangement uses TRBV19 and TRBJ1-1; possibly TRBD1 for D (5 bases). Trimming took off 1 base at V and 5 bases at J, with 11 bases between the two ends. The CDR3 covers 14 residues. Looked up from germline, CDR1 is LNHDA and CDR2 is SQIVND (reference sequence). The DNA of the CDR3 is TGTGCCAGTAGTATAGGCCAGGGCTGGACTGAAGCTTTCTTT. As protein: CASSIGQGWTEAFF.

This clone showed up just a few times. The chain carries TRBV2 and TRBJ1-1; D perhaps matches TRBD1 (6 bases). Germline-derived CDR1 and CDR2 are SNHLY and FYNNEI. The CDR3 runs to 15 residues. V lost 1 base and J 4 bases, leaving 13 bases between the germline ends. CDR3 DNA sequence: TGTGCCAGCAGTGAAGGGTATCAGGGGAGCACTGAAGCTTTCTTT. Its translation: CASSEGYQGSTEAFF.

On this clone itself: The junction differs from germline at one of its ends, possibly a read error. The chain links TRBV7-2 to TRBJ1-3, with 8 bases that match TRBD1. The CDR3 is made up of 17 amino acids. Looked up from germline, CDR1 is SGHTA and CDR2 is FQGNSA. The DNA for the CDR3 is TGTGCCAGCAGCTTAGCGGCAGGGGGCTTCTCTGGAAACATCATATATTTT. This codes for CASSLAAGGFSGNIIYF.

This chain connects TRBV13 to TRBJ2-7; 7 nucleotides align to TRBD1. This CDR3 contains 15 residues. Unmatched junction bases numbered 6, after V lost 0 bases and J lost 4 bases. CDR1 is PRHDT, CDR2 FYEKMQ, per germline (reference sequence). In DNA form, the CDR3 reads TGTGCCAGCAGCTTAGGTACAGGGGAACGGTACGAGCAGTACTTC. Amino acids: CASSLGTGERYEQYF.

The chain is built from TRBV18 and TRBJ2-3; 10 bases are shared with TRBD2. Germline CDR1 is KGHSH and CDR2 is LQKENI. The CDR3 is 17 residues long. With 0 bases clipped from V and 3 bases from J, the junction kept 6 bases outside the gene matches. This CDR3 is CASSPPPSGRTTDTQYF. The CDR3 nucleotides are TGTGCCAGCTCACCACCCCCTAGCGGGAGAACTACAGATACGCAGTATTTT.

The chain has TRBV6-5 and TRBJ2-3, with 12 nucleotides matching TRBD2. The CDR3 is 15 amino acids. The germline gives CDR1 MNHEY, CDR2 SVGAGI. V was pared by 5 bases and J by 1 base, with 1 base of the junction left unmatched. CDR3 nucleotide sequence: TGTGCCAGCAGTCGACTAGCGGGAGGCACAGATACGCAGTATTTT. Protein product: CASSRLAGGTDTQYF.

The chain employs TRBV2 and TRBJ2-7; 9 nucleotides line up with TRBD2. V lost 3 bases and J lost 5; bases outside the gene matches: 5. CDR3 size: 14 residues. Germline loops: CDR1 SNHLY, CDR2 FYNNEI. CDR3 bases: TGTGCCAGCAGTGACGGGACTAGCTTCGACGAGCAGTACTTC. Protein sequence: CASSDGTSFDEQYF.

This clone was seen a handful of times. This rearrangement joins TRBV6-5 to TRBJ1-1; 8 positions match TRBD1. The V and J ends lost 7 bases and 3 bases, in that order; junction bases with no gene match: 4. Germline CDR1 and CDR2: MNHEY and SVGAGI. This CDR3 spans 13 amino acids. CDR3 in amino acids: CASTTTGDTEAFF. CDR3 bases: TGTGCCAGCACTACGACAGGGGACACTGAAGCTTTCTTT.

In DNA, the CDR3 is TGTGCCAGCAGCTTGAGGGGGCGACGTATGAACACTGAAGCTTTCTTT. It translates to CASSLRGRRMNTEAFF. This chain joins TRBV5-5 and TRBJ1-1, with 7 bases fitting TRBD1. The germline V gene has CDR1 SGHKS and CDR2 YYEKEE (reference sequence). J was trimmed by 0 bases and V by 1 base; bases with no gene match: 6. The CDR3 extends over 16 amino acids.